This is a list of T cell receptor beta chains from one sample in a study of blood T cell repertoires in COVID-19. Sequenced by immunoSEQ multiplex PCR; TCRdb stores in-frame clones only, minus some. The table includes some 130,000 clones, around 82% detected once. Sequencing used peripheral blood. Every receptor here comes from a human donor in a cohort sampled during active COVID-19. Both conserved end residues are part of each CDR3. A D gene is named only where the DNA matches it firmly. Clone size is not always given. Where it is, it says once, few, many or a class for expanded clones.

j_call v_call d_call clone_size cdr3_aa cdr3_nt
TRBJ2-1 TRBV7-7 NA NA CASSLGPGSYNEQFF TGTGCTAGCAGCTTAGGACCGGGCTCCTACAATGAGCAGTTCTTC
TRBJ1-2 TRBV18 NA NA CASSPYRQVRGYGYTF TGTGCCAGCTCACCATATCGACAGGTTCGAGGCTATGGCTACACCTTC
TRBJ1-1 TRBV10-3 NA few CAISEDEEEAFF TGTGCCATCAGTGAGGACGAGGAGGAAGCTTTCTTT
TRBJ2-7 TRBV24-1 NA few CATSICVSKSSYEQYF TGTGCCACCAGTATTTGCGTGTCCAAAAGCTCCTACGAGCAGTACTTC
TRBJ2-3 TRBV13 NA once CASSLGKRLTSTDTQYF TGTGCCAGCAGCTTAGGAAAACGACTGACTAGCACAGATACGCAGTATTTT
TRBJ1-5 TRBV12-5 NA NA CASGLSHDSYSNQPQHF TGTGCTAGTGGTTTATCTCACGACAGTTATAGCAATCAGCCCCAGCATTTT
TRBJ2-3 TRBV12-5 TRBD2 NA CASGLGSGGETDTQYF TGTGCTAGTGGTTTGGGCAGCGGGGGGGAAACAGATACGCAGTATTTT
TRBJ2-1 TRBV12-5 TRBD2 NA CASGTGLADYNEQFF TGTGCTAGTGGTACAGGACTAGCGGATTACAATGAGCAGTTCTTC
TRBJ1-5 TRBV7-9 NA NA CASSLGGRGVNQPQHF TGTGCCAGCAGCTTAGGAGGGCGGGGGGTTAATCAGCCCCAGCATTTT
TRBJ1-1 TRBV7-6 TRBD1 NA CASSSRTGGFSDTEAFF TGTGCCAGCAGCTCCCGGACAGGGGGCTTTTCGGACACTGAAGCTTTCTTT
TRBJ2-5 TRBV5-6 TRBD2 NA CASSPGELAGETQYF TGTGCCAGCAGCCCCGGAGAGCTAGCGGGAGAGACCCAGTACTTC
TRBJ1-2 TRBV7-9 NA NA CASSYYQGDGYTF TGTGCCAGCAGCTACTACCAGGGCGATGGCTACACCTTC
TRBJ2-1 TRBV18 NA NA CASSTKIGDYNEQFF TGTGCCAGCTCGACCAAGATCGGGGACTACAATGAGCAGTTCTTC
TRBJ2-3 TRBV18 NA NA CASSPGLQPGQRDTQYF TGTGCCAGCTCACCGGGCCTCCAACCGGGACAACGAGATACGCAGTATTTT
TRBJ2-2 TRBV7-3 TRBD2 NA CASSSRGLAGFDTGELFF TGTGCCAGCAGCTCCCGCGGACTAGCGGGGTTCGACACCGGGGAGCTGTTTTTT
TRBJ2-1 TRBV30 TRBD2 NA CAWSKGLAAYNEQFF TGTGCCTGGAGCAAGGGACTAGCGGCTTACAATGAGCAGTTCTTC
TRBJ1-5 TRBV7-9 TRBD1 NA CASSLGQGPQHF TGTGCCAGCAGCTTAGGACAGGGGCCCCAGCATTTT
TRBJ2-1 TRBV4-3 NA NA CASSQDRGAPNEQFF TGCGCCAGCAGCCAAGATCGTGGGGCCCCCAATGAGCAGTTCTTC
TRBJ2-1 TRBV3-1/TRBV3-2 TRBD2 NA CASSGGLAGAYNEQFF TGTGCCAGCAGCGGGGGACTAGCGGGGGCATACAATGAGCAGTTCTTC
TRBJ1-3 TRBV5-5 NA NA CASSLGSLGNTIYF TGTGCCAGCAGCTTGGGGTCACTTGGAAACACCATATATTTT
TRBJ2-5 TRBV27 NA NA CASSSPGDKETQYF TGTGCCAGCAGTTCACCTGGGGACAAAGAGACCCAGTACTTC
TRBJ1-5 TRBV28 NA NA CASSFARANSNQPQHF TGTGCCAGCAGTTTCGCGAGGGCTAATAGCAATCAGCCCCAGCATTTT
TRBJ1-1 TRBV11-3 NA NA CASSLEGMGVSTEAFF TGTGCCAGCAGCTTAGAAGGAATGGGAGTGTCGACTGAAGCTTTCTTT
TRBJ2-5 TRBV18 TRBD2 NA CASSPRLAGGRTIQETQYF TGTGCCAGCTCACCAAGACTAGCGGGGGGGCGAACTATACAAGAGACCCAGTACTTC
TRBJ1-1 TRBV2 TRBD1 NA CASSGQGNTEAFF TGTGCCAGCAGTGGACAGGGCAACACTGAAGCTTTCTTT
TRBJ2-1 TRBV6-1 TRBD2 few CASSERRSSGKYNEQFF TGTGCCAGCAGTGAAAGAAGGTCTAGCGGAAAATACAATGAGCAGTTCTTC
TRBJ2-1 TRBV5-1 NA NA CASSDIQGNNEQFF TGCGCCAGCAGTGATATACAGGGTAACAATGAGCAGTTCTTC
TRBJ2-7 TRBV2 TRBD2 NA CASRPGLAIYEQYF TGTGCCAGCCGACCGGGACTAGCGATTTACGAGCAGTACTTC
TRBJ1-2 TRBV7-2 NA NA CASSLVQGGNRGYTF TGTGCCAGCAGCTTAGTCCAGGGAGGAAATAGGGGCTACACCTTC
TRBJ1-1 TRBV20-1 TRBD1 NA CSASSNRGNTEAFF TGCAGTGCTAGTTCCAACAGGGGGAACACTGAAGCTTTCTTT
TRBJ2-5 TRBV3-1/TRBV3-2 NA NA CASSQVSGRGCMETQYF TGTGCCAGCAGCCAAGTCAGTGGGCGGGGTTGTATGGAGACCCAGTACTTC
TRBJ2-4 TRBV7-2 TRBD1 once CASSPGGGTDLFKNIQYF TGTGCCAGCAGCCCTGGGGGTGGGACAGACTTATTCAAAAACATTCAGTACTTC
TRBJ1-2 TRBV27 NA few CASSLSGGSYYGYTF TGTGCCAGCAGTTTATCCGGGGGAAGTTACTATGGCTACACCTTC
TRBJ2-1 TRBV6-5 TRBD2 NA CASSTRRGENEQFF TGTGCCAGCAGCACCCGGCGGGGGGAAAATGAGCAGTTCTTC
TRBJ2-1 TRBV20-1 NA NA CSAQRGNEQFF TGCAGTGCTCAGAGAGGCAATGAGCAGTTCTTC
TRBJ1-2 TRBV5-6 NA NA CASSQSNYGYTF TGTGCCAGCAGTCAGTCTAACTATGGCTACACCTTC
TRBJ1-2 TRBV19 NA NA CASTEASANYGYTF TGTGCCAGTACTGAGGCATCAGCTAACTATGGCTACACCTTC
TRBJ1-5 TRBV4-3 TRBD1 NA CASSQGDREHNQPQHF TGCGCCAGCAGCCAAGGGGACAGGGAACACAATCAGCCCCAGCATTTT
TRBJ2-7 TRBV7-9 NA once CASSLGTATYEQYF TGTGCCAGCAGCTTAGGGACAGCTACCTACGAGCAGTACTTC
TRBJ1-2 TRBV12-3/TRBV12-4 TRBD1 NA CASSRQGYGYTF TGTGCCAGCAGTAGACAGGGATATGGCTACACCTTC
TRBJ2-6 TRBV7-6 NA few CASPHLSFHSGANVLTF TGTGCCAGCCCCCATTTGAGCTTTCACTCTGGGGCCAACGTCCTGACTTTC
TRBJ2-1 TRBV24-1 TRBD1 NA CATSETGQGYNEQFF TGTGCCACCAGTGAGACGGGACAGGGGTACAATGAGCAGTTCTTC
TRBJ2-2 TRBV13 TRBD1 NA CASSWGQGSGELFF TGTGCCAGCAGCTGGGGACAGGGTTCCGGGGAGCTGTTTTTT
TRBJ1-4 TRBV7-2 NA NA CASRPVGFRGEKLFF TGTGCCAGCAGACCAGTCGGTTTTAGAGGCGAAAAACTGTTTTTT
TRBJ1-1 TRBV9 NA NA CASSPRGGFATEAFF TGTGCCAGCAGCCCTCGGGGGGGCTTCGCCACTGAAGCTTTCTTT
TRBJ2-7 TRBV29-1 NA NA CSVGGRDYEQYF TGCAGCGTTGGTGGCAGGGACTACGAGCAGTACTTC